Shown below are 21 T cell receptor beta chains from a single sample sequenced in a study of regulatory T cells in long-lasting Graves disease. The time point is: persistent/refractory GD, antithyroid drugs over 5 years with positive TRAb. Making the TCR library involved RNA that had been extracted from PBMCs. Arm-PCR of CDR3 regions and iRepertoire HTBI primers were the basis on which TCR beta libraries were built. A single record per CDR3 protein comes from TCRdb applying MiXCR to the multiplex PCR reads. The sample holds around 340,000 distinct CDR3 sequences, about 20% seen once. Sequenced material: peripheral blood mononuclear cells (PBMCs), taken when the disease was refractory, from a patient treated with antithyroid drugs. These receptors were collected from a female donor with Graves disease.

This rearrangement joins TRBV7-9 to TRBJ2-2; D remains ambiguous. V gave up 6 bases and J gave up 2 bases, with 10 bases separating them. This CDR3 has 14 residues. Germline V gives CDR1 SEHNR, CDR2 FQNEAQ (reference sequence). This CDR3 is CASRGSSNTGELFF. The CDR3 DNA reads TGTGCCAGCAGGGGTTCATCTAACACCGGGGAGCTGTTTTTT.

The sample holds many counts of this clonotype. The chain employs TRBV12-3 or TRBV12-4 and TRBJ1-6; unclear D gene. The length of the CDR3 is 12 residues. V gave up 6 bases and J gave up 7 bases, with 7 bases separating them. CDR3 nucleotide sequence: TGTGCCAGCAGCTTCGCGAATTCACCCCTCCACTTT. It is translated as CASSFANSPLHF.

This clonotype appeared many times. The chain has TRBV28 and TRBJ2-6, with 8 bases lining up with TRBD2. Germline values: CDR1 MDHEN, CDR2 SYDVKM. The CDR3 loop spans 17 amino acids. J lost 1 base, V lost 7 bases, and 9 bases had no gene match. The CDR3 DNA reads as TGTGCCAGCAAAACCGGGACTAGGGCTTCTGGGGCCAACGTCCTGACTTTC. Protein product: CASKTGTRASGANVLTF.

This chain uses TRBV5-1 with TRBJ1-2, with D unclear. The CDR3 extends over 14 amino acids. V shed 3 bases and J shed 9 bases, with 18 bases lying between them. CDR1 is SGHRS, CDR2 YFSETQ, per germline. The CDR3 DNA reads as TGCGCCAGCAGCTCCGAGATAGGGATAGGGAGCTACACCTTC. This translates into CASSSEIGIGSYTF.

This clonotype was seen a few times. The chain employs TRBV28 and TRBJ2-1; D remains ambiguous. Trimming left V 3 bases short and J 5 bases short, with 5 bases between. In germline, CDR1 is MDHEN, CDR2 SYDVKM. CDR3 length equals 12 residues. Written as DNA, the CDR3 is TGTGCCAGCAGTTTTTCCGACAATGAGCAGTTCTTC. It codes for CASSFSDNEQFF.

In this sample, this clonotype turned up a few times. The gene calls are TRBV7-6 and TRBJ1-3; the D gene is possibly TRBD1 (5 bases). CDR3 length equals 14 residues. V lost 5 bases and J 1 base, leaving 9 bases between the germline ends. Germline V gives CDR1 SGHVS, CDR2 FNYEAQ. As DNA, the CDR3 is TGTGCCAGCAGCCCCGGGGGATCTGGAAACACCATATATTTT. Protein product: CASSPGGSGNTIYF.

The table lists this clonotype with a few counts. J is TRBJ2-7 and V is TRBV7-9; TRBD1 matches at 9 bases. The V segment lost 2 bases and the J segment 5 bases; nucleotides outside the gene matches: 4. CDR1 is SEHNR and CDR2 is FQNEAQ in the germline V gene (reference sequence). This CDR3 spans 14 amino acids. The CDR3 region has the DNA TGTGCCAGCAGCTTATTCGGGGACAGGGACGAGCAGTACTTC. It is translated as CASSLFGDRDEQYF.

The chain has TRBV10-3 and TRBJ2-3; 8 bases agree with TRBD2. J was trimmed by 4 bases and V by 3 bases; bases with no gene match: 6. Per the germline V gene, CDR1 is ENHRY and CDR2 is SYGVKD. The CDR3 covers 15 residues. The DNA of the CDR3 is TGTGCCATCAGTGAAGGACTAGCCAGACCAGATACGCAGTATTTT. This encodes CAISEGLARPDTQYF.

Many counts were recorded for this clonotype. The J gene is TRBJ2-5, the V gene TRBV7-2; 14 bases agree with TRBD2. Germline V gives CDR1 SGHTA, CDR2 FQGNSA. J lost 4 bases, V lost 6 bases, and 7 bases had no gene match. The CDR3 is 16 residues long. CDR3 bases: TGTGCCAGCAGAGTTGGACTAGCGGGGGGAAGAGAGACCCAGTACTTC. This encodes CASRVGLAGGRETQYF.

About this clonotype: A junction boundary mismatches the germline segment, possibly from a read error. V and J are TRBV11-2 and TRBJ1-6; 8 nucleotides align to TRBD1. The CDR3 loop spans 15 amino acids. CDR1 and CDR2 (germline): SGHAT, FQNNGV. The CDR3 DNA follows: TGTGCCAGCAGCGCGATCAGGGGGCCGAATTCATCCCTCCACTTT. Its translation: CASSAIRGPNSSLHF.

The table lists this clonotype with a few counts. The chain carries TRBV29-1 and TRBJ2-1; TRBD2 aligns across 7 bases. Germline loops: CDR1 SQVTM, CDR2 ANQGSEA. The CDR3 is 16 amino acids. Unmatched junction bases numbered 19, after V lost 7 bases and J lost 7 bases. CDR3 sequence: CSALHGREGGTNEQFF. DNA for the CDR3: TGCAGCGCCTTACATGGAAGGGAGGGAGGGACGAATGAGCAGTTCTTC.

In this sample, this clonotype turned up a few times. The CDR3 sequence is CASSYSSNTEAFF. The CDR3 DNA is TGTGCCAGCAGTTACTCGTCGAATACTGAAGCTTTCTTT. The rearrangement links TRBV6-2 or TRBV6-3 to TRBJ1-1; unclear D gene. The germline V and J ends were trimmed by 0 bases and 5 bases, with 7 bases remaining between them. The CDR3 has 13 residues. The germline gives CDR1 MNHEY, CDR2 SVGEGT.

In this sample, this clonotype turned up many times. V usage is TRBV20-1 and J usage is TRBJ1-2; D ambiguous. Germline V CDR1 and CDR2: DFQATT, SNEGSKA (reference sequence). The CDR3 contains 16 residues. V dropped 0 bases and J dropped 0 bases, with 14 bases sitting between them. For the CDR3, the DNA is TGCAGTGCTAGAGATCGGGCCCGAAATCCTAACTATGGCTACACCTTC. Translation: CSARDRARNPNYGYTF.

This clonotype was detected many times. This chain joins TRBV30 and TRBJ1-1; the D gene is possibly TRBD1 (6 bases). Germline CDR1 is GTSNPN and CDR2 is SVGIG (reference sequence). The CDR3 runs 14 residues. Trimming removed 0 bases at V and 3 bases at J, with 11 bases between. CDR3 nucleotide sequence: TGTGCCTGGAGTGTATGGCCAGGGGACACTGAAGCTTTCTTT. Translated, it gives CAWSVWPGDTEAFF.

The chain recombines TRBV12-3 or TRBV12-4 with TRBJ2-2, with 10 bases aligning to TRBD2. With 1 base clipped from V and 2 bases from J, the junction kept 4 bases outside the gene matches. This CDR3 comprises 17 residues. The CDR3 DNA is TGTGCCAGCAGTTTAGGAGCGGGGGGGCCAAACACCGGGGAGCTGTTTTTT. Its translation: CASSLGAGGPNTGELFF.

This clonotype was recorded at least ten times. The chain employs TRBV15 and TRBJ2-7; 8 nucleotides align to TRBD1. CDR1 and CDR2 (germline): LNHNV, YYDKDF (reference sequence). CDR3 length: 14 residues. The V gene end was trimmed by 0 bases and the J gene end by 3 bases; junction bases not matched to a gene: 1. This chain's CDR3 is CATSREGTGYEQYF. CDR3 in DNA: TGTGCCACCAGCAGAGAAGGGACAGGCTACGAGCAGTACTTC.

The chain joins TRBV29-1 to TRBJ1-3; weak D call: TRBD1 (6 bases). This CDR3 spans 14 amino acids. Germline lookup yields CDR1 SQVTM and CDR2 ANQGSEA. The V end was cut by 5 bases, the J end by 1 base, with 12 bases between. The CDR3 nucleotides read TGCAGCGTTACAGGACAGCCTTCTGGAAACACCATATATTTT. Its protein product is CSVTGQPSGNTIYF.

V usage is TRBV6-1 and J usage is TRBJ2-7; possibly TRBD2 for D (5 bases). This CDR3 has 16 residues. Trimming removed 6 bases from V and 2 bases from J, with 20 bases in between. Germline-derived CDR1 and CDR2 are MNHNS and SASEGT. Here the CDR3 DNA reads TGTGCCAGCAGATCCCGTCGGGATCTTAATACCTACGAGCAGTACTTC. This encodes CASRSRRDLNTYEQYF.

This clonotype was counted only a few times. The gene calls are TRBV6-2 or TRBV6-3 and TRBJ2-7; 7 nucleotides align to TRBD2. Unmatched junction bases numbered 13, after V lost 4 bases and J lost 4 bases. The germline gives CDR1 MNHEY, CDR2 SVGEGT. This CDR3 is 16 amino acids long. DNA for the CDR3: TGTGCCAGCAGTTTGGGGCTGGGGGGGTTAGGGTACGAGCAGTACTTC. Its protein product is CASSLGLGGLGYEQYF.

V usage is TRBV4-1 and J usage is TRBJ1-3, with 11 bases aligning to TRBD1. The CDR3 is 22 amino acids. With V trimmed by 3 bases and J by 0 bases, 19 bases remained unmatched. Germline V gene lookup returns CDR1 MGHRA and CDR2 YSYEKL. Here the CDR3 reads CASSHTQPSDRGLGSSGNTIYF. The CDR3 DNA reads TGCGCCAGCAGCCACACGCAACCTTCGGACAGGGGGCTCGGGAGCTCTGGAAACACCATATATTTT.

This clonotype was detected many times. This chain uses TRBV6-1 with TRBJ2-7; D is possibly TRBD1 (6 bases). Germline V CDR1 and CDR2: MNHNS, SASEGT. The CDR3 is 13 amino acids. Trimming removed 6 bases from V and 5 bases from J, with 14 bases in between. The CDR3 sequence: CASRNRDYNEQYF. In DNA form, the CDR3 reads TGTGCCAGCAGAAACAGGGATTACAACGAGCAGTACTTC.